This T cell receptor (beta chain) was sequenced during a study of blood T cell repertoires in COVID-19. The CDR3 runs to 14 residues. V was shortened by 2 bases and J by 4 bases, with 9 bases between the two germline ends. Germline CDR1 MNHEY, CDR2 SMNVEV (reference sequence). Some clones are missing from TCRdb's copy, which holds only in-frame ones; the method was immunoSEQ multiplex PCR. The sample includes about 290,000 clones, about nine tenths of them seen just once. The TCR sequence derives from a woman aged 40 to 49 who had recovered from COVID-19. This chain joins TRBV27 and TRBJ2-1; the D is unclear. Sequencing was performed on PBMCs or T cells enriched from blood (not recorded which). The CDR3 sequence is CASSLRLLYNEQFF. The CDR3 bases are TGTGCCAGCAGTTTACGTCTGTTATACAATGAGCAGTTCTTC.